This TCR beta chain emerged from a study of blood T cells in healthy people across ages. Together with a sample-barcoded 5' primer, a J-beta primer mix was included in a second PCR lasting about 6 to 11 cycles. TCRdb recomputed calls from the 5' RACE reads with MiXCR, one row per CDR3 protein. Of about 640,000 distinct CDR3 sequences listed, about 53% are singletons. The trim removed 3 bases at V and 9 bases at J, leaving 7 bases unmatched. CDR3 length equals 14 residues. Germline V gene data show CDR1 as LNHNV and CDR2 as YYDKDF (reference sequence). Findings of the study overall: The fall in TCR beta diversity per million T cells was roughly linear with age.

Comment on this clonotype: Its antigen remains unknown.

The material sequenced was blood. The chain joins TRBV15 to TRBJ2-1; 8 bases match TRBD1. This TCR was recovered from a man in his 60s in good health. The CDR3 is CATSSSGQGGEQFF. CDR3 in DNA: TGTGCCACCAGCAGTTCTGGACAGGGCGGTGAGCAGTTCTTC.